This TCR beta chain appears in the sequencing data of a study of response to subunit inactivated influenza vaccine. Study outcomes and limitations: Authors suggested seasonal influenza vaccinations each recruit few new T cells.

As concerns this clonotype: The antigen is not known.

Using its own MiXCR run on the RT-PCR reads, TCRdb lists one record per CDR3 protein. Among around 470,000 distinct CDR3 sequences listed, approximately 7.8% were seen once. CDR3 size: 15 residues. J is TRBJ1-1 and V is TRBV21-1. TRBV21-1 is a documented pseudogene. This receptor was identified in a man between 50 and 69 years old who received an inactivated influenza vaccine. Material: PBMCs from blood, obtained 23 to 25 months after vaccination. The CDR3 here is CASSVFQKGNTEAFF. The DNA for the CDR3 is TGTGCCAGCAGCGTTTTTCAGAAGGGGAACACTGAAGCTTTCTTT.